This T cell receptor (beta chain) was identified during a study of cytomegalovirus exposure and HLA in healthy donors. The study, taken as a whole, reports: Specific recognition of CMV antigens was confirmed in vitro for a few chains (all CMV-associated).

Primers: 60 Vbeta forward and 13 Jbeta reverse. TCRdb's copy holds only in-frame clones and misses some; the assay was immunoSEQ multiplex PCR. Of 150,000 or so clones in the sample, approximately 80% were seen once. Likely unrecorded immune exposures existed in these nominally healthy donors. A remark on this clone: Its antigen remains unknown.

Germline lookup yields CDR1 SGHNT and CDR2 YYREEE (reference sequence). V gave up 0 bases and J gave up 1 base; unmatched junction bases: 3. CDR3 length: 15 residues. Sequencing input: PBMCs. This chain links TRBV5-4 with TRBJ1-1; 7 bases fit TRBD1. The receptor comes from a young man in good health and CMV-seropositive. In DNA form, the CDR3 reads TGTGCCAGCAGCTTGGAGACAGGGCGGAACACTGAAGCTTTCTTT. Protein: CASSLETGRNTEAFF.